Sequencing of this T cell receptor beta chain was carried out in a study of human CD8 memory T cell subsets (TCRdb year 2020). Regarding the study in general: To assess how stem-like (TSTEM), progenitor exhausted-like (TPEX) and effector memory CD8+ T cell subsets are clonally related, the TCRbeta repertoires of these three subsets were compared. TCRbeta repertoires were obtained from TSTEM, TPEX and effector memory subsets contributed by each of about six donors.

The CDR3 measures 13 amino acids from cysteine to phenylalanine. No DNA has been recorded. The germline V gene yields MDHEN for CDR1 and SYDVKM for CDR2. Here is what the overall study found, with its caveats: Only TCRbeta chains were sequenced, and the repertoire comparisons were based on roughly 6 donors and tested using paired t-tests with Bonferroni correction. Similarly high normalized Shannon-Wiener diversity was shown by TSTEM and TPEX subsets, whereas comparatively lower diversity was seen in effector memory subsets. Clonotypes were shared with effector memory cells by both stem-like subsets, but only minimal overlap was found between TSTEM and TPEX repertoires, suggesting distinct antigen spectra. Based on Chao1 estimates, TSTEM subsets appeared to have greater repertoire diversity than TPEX subsets, which could potentially reflect a broader range of specificities.

CCR7+ PD-1- TIGIT- cells were classified as stem-like memory CD8+ T cells (TSTEM). Density gradient separation was used to isolate peripheral blood mononuclear cells from buffy coats of healthy donors. The study enriched total CD8+ T cells through negative magnetic separation using EasySep or MojoSort CD8+ T cell isolation kits. An RNeasy Mini Kit was used to extract total RNA from duplicate vials of approximately 140,000 sorted CD8+ T cells per subset. PBMCs were used either fresh or after being cryopreserved in fetal bovine serum containing roughly 9.8% DMSO. Fluorescence-activated cell sorting on a FACSAria III was used to sort CD8+ T cell subsets to purity. This clonotype ranks as large (0.1 to 1%) by frequency alone, as no count is recorded. Its recognized antigen is unknown. TCRdb records NextSeq 550 as the sequencer. A Human TCR Profiling Kit was used to prepare UMI-labeled 5' RACE TCRbeta libraries. Every TCRbeta library was prepared in parallel, with the same number of PCR cycles used for all of the libraries. Per the original workflow: Each TCRbeta library contained between about 3,000 and 18,000 functional CDR3beta clonotypes. UMI extraction and consensus assembly used MIGEC 1.2.9, requiring at least three reads per UMI. In-frame CDR3beta repertoires were extracted with MiXCR 3.0.3. After each sample was downsampled to 42,000 randomly selected UMIs, diversity metrics were computed in VDJtools 1.2.1. For each sample pair, the repertoire overlap metrics D, R and F2 were calculated in VDJtools using the top 3,000 clones. Based on TCRdb reprocessing of the reads, there is one entry per CDR3 protein sequence, and DNA is missing. It is TCRdb's table, rather than the study itself, that gives the V and J calls and clone size. This sample's clone table shows some 9,300 distinct CDR3 sequences. The ten most abundant clones make up 8% to 10% of the sample.

The chain is made from TRBV28 and TRBJ1-2; TCRdb's D call of TRBD1 is untestable without DNA. Specimen: CD8+ stem-like memory T cells (TSCM and TCM) sorted from PBMCs. The cell subset or site label, read with the paper, signifies: stem-like memory CD8 T cells (TSTEM), CCR7+ PD-1- TIGIT-. The TCR was taken from a human donor in good health. Here the CDR3 is given as CASSPGARRGYTF.